Below are 5 T cell receptor beta chains sequenced from a single sample in a study of T cell responses to AZD1222 COVID-19 vaccine. Only in-frame clones appear in the TCRdb table, and some are missing; sequencing was by immunoSEQ multiplex PCR. This sample yields some 100,000 clones, of which more than 80% are seen a single time; over 2% belongs to the top ten. Sequencing was performed on peripheral blood, taken 28 days after the second AZD1222 dose. These receptors all come from an adult who received the AZD1222 COVID-19 vaccine.

The rearrangement links TRBV6-1 to TRBJ1-3, with TRBD1 matching 7 bases. J was trimmed by 4 bases and V by 5 bases; bases with no gene match: 8. From germline, CDR1 is MNHNS and CDR2 SASEGT. This CDR3 contains 15 residues. The CDR3 coding sequence is TGTGCCAGCAGTTCGACAGGGACGGGAGGAAACACCATATATTTT. Amino acid sequence: CASSSTGTGGNTIYF.

In its sample, this clone was seen once. The chain carries TRBV7-9 and TRBJ2-3, with D perhaps TRBD1 or TRBD2 (6 bases each). The V end was cut by 4 bases, the J end by 6 bases, with 23 bases between. In germline, CDR1 is SEHNR, CDR2 FQNEAQ (reference sequence). The CDR3 spans 17 residues. This CDR3 is CASSSTNREEGVDTQYF. In DNA form, the CDR3 reads TGTGCCAGCAGCTCCACAAACAGGGAGGAGGGTGTCGATACGCAGTATTTT.

The rearrangement uses TRBV10-3 and TRBJ1-6; D is possibly TRBD1 (6 bases). Germline V lookup: CDR1 ENHRY, CDR2 SYGVKD. The ends were cut back, 3 bases at V and 10 bases at J, with 13 bases in the middle. The CDR3 covers 14 residues. The CDR3 bases are TGTGCCATCAGTGATTGGGAAAGGGGGTCACCCCTCCACTTT. Translated, it gives CAISDWERGSPLHF.

This chain uses TRBV27 with TRBJ2-1; TRBD2 agrees at 7 bases. The CDR3 extends over 14 amino acids. The junction had 4 bases not matched to a gene; V was cut back by 5 bases and J by 3 bases. The germline CDR1 and CDR2 sequences are MNHEY and SMNVEV (reference sequence). The CDR3 sequence is CASSPGGYYNEQFF. CDR3 bases: TGTGCCAGCAGTCCGGGGGGTTACTACAATGAGCAGTTCTTC.

This chain links TRBV7-8 with TRBJ1-4; D uncertain. Looked up from germline, CDR1 is SGHVS and CDR2 is FQNEAQ. This CDR3 region has 15 residues. V lost 1 base, J lost 8 bases, and 14 bases lay in between. Here the CDR3 reads CASSLGSPFREKLFF. CDR3 DNA sequence: TGTGCCAGCAGCTTAGGCAGTCCCTTCAGGGAAAAACTGTTTTTT.